This T cell receptor beta chain is drawn from a study of Tregs in tolerant kidney transplant recipients. Study findings and constraints: The most relevant donor-specific Treg TCRbeta repertoire apparently came from expansion with activated donor B cells.

Germline lookup yields CDR1 SGHDT and CDR2 YYEEEE. The CDR3 runs to 12 residues. The V and J ends lost 2 bases and 8 bases respectively, with 10 bases between them. The repertoire was sequenced with immunoSEQ multiplex PCR; TCRdb's copy has only in-frame clones and lacks some. This sample has more than 95,000 clones, with almost 95% found just once. In regard to this clone: What it binds is unknown.

Sequencing was carried out using CD4+ T cells from blood. The sequence came from a human donor in good health. The genes are TRBV5-6 and TRBJ1-2, with D possibly matching TRBD1 (5 bases). CDR3 DNA: TGTGCCAGCAGCTTTGGGGGACCGGGCTACACCTTC. Translating it yields CASSFGGPGYTF.